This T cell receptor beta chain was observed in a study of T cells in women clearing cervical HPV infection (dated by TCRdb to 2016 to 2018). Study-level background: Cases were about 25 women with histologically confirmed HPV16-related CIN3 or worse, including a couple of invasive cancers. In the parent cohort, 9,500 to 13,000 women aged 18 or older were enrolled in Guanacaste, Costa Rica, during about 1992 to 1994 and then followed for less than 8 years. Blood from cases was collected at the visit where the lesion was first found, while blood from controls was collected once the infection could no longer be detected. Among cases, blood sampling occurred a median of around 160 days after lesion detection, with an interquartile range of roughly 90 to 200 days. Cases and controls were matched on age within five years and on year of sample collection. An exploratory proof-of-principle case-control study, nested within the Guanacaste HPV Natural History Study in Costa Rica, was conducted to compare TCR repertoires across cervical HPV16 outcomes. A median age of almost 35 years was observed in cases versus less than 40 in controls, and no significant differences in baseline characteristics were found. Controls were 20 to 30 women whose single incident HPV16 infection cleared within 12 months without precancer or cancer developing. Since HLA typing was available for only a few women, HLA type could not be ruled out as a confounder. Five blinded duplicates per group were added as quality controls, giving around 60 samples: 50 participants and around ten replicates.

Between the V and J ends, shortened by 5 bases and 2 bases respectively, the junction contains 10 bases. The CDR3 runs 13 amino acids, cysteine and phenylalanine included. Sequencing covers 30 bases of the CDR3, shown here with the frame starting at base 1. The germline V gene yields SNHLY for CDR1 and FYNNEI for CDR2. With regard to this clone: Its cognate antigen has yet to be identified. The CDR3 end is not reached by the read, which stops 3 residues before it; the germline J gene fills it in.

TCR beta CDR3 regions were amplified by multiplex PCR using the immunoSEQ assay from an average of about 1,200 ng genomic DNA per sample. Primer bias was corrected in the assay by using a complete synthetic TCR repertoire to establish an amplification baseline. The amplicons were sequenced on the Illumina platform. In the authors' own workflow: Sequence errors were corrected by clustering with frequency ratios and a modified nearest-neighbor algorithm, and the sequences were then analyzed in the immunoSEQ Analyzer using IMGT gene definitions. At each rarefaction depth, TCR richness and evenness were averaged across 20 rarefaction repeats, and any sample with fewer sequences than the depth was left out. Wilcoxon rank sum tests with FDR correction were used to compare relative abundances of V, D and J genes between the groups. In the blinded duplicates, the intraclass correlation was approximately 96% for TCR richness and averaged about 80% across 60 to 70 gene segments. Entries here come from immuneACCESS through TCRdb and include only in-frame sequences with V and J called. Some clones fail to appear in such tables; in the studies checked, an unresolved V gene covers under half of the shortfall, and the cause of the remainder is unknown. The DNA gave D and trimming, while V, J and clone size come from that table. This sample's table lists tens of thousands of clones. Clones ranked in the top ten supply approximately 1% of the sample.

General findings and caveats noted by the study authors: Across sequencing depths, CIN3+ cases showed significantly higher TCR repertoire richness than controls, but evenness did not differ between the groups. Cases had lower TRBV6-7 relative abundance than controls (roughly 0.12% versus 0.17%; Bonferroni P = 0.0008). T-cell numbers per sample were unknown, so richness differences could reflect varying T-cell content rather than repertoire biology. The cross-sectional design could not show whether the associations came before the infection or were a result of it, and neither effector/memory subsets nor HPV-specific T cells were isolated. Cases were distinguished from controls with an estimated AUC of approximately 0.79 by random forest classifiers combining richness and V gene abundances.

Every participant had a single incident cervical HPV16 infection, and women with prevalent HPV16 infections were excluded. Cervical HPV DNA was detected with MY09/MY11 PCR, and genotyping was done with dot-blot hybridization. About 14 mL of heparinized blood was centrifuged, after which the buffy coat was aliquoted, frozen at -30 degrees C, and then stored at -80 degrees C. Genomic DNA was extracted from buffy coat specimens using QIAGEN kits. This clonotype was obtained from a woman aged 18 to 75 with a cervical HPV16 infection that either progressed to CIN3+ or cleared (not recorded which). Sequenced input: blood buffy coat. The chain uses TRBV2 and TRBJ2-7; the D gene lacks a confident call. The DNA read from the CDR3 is TGTGCCAGCAGTCAGACAAGGACCTACGAG. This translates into CASSQTRTYE. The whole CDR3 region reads CASSQTRTYEQYF.